The 20 T cell receptor beta chains below were found in one sample sequenced in a study of shared clonotypes between healthy human individuals. Sequenced by immunoSEQ multiplex PCR; TCRdb stores in-frame clones only, minus some. The profile shows about 980,000 clones, more than 75% of them singletons. Sequences were obtained from memory CD4+ T cells sorted from blood. As for subset: CD45RA-negative fraction. These receptor sequences come from a man in his late teens or twenties in good health.

V and J are TRBV5-1 and TRBJ2-7; 10 positions match TRBD1. J lost 6 bases, V lost 1 base, and 10 bases had no gene match. This CDR3 region has 16 residues. CDR1 and CDR2 (germline): SGHRS, YFSETQ. In DNA form, the CDR3 reads TGCGCCAGCAGCTTGCTACCGGGACAGGGGCCCAGCGAGCAGTACTTC. Amino acids: CASSLLPGQGPSEQYF.

In its sample, this clone was seen a few times. The J gene is TRBJ2-7, the V gene TRBV19; 13 nucleotides match TRBD2. The trim removed 8 bases at V and 0 bases at J, leaving 10 bases unmatched. The CDR3 is 17 amino acids. In germline, CDR1 is LNHDA, CDR2 SQIVND (reference sequence). CDR3 sequence reads: CASGPGLAGLNSYEQYF. CDR3 nucleotide sequence: TGTGCCAGTGGACCGGGACTAGCGGGGCTTAACTCCTACGAGCAGTACTTC. The full variable domain, its missing parts supplied by reference TRBV19 and TRBJ2-7, is DGGITQSPKYLFRKEGQNVTLSCEQNLNHDAMYWYRQDPGQGLRLIYYSQIVNDFQKGDIAEGYSVSREKKESFPLTVTSAQKNPTAFYLCASGPGLAGLNSYEQYFGPGTRLTVT.

In DNA form, the CDR3 reads TGTGCCAGCAGCCTTGGACGGAGCAATCAGCCCCAGCATTTT. The encoded protein is CASSLGRSNQPQHF. This sequence joins TRBV11-2 and TRBJ1-5, with no clear D. The ends were cut back, 5 bases at V and 1 base at J, with 9 bases in the middle. This CDR3 contains 14 residues. Per the germline V gene, CDR1 is SGHAT and CDR2 is FQNNGV.

The chain carries TRBV19 and TRBJ1-1, with D unresolved. The CDR3 is 13 residues long. From germline, CDR1 is LNHDA and CDR2 SQIVND (reference sequence). The V gene lost 7 bases and the J gene lost 0 bases, with 9 bases spanning the gap. The CDR3 reads CASKTDLNTEAFF. The CDR3 DNA reads as TGTGCCAGTAAGACGGACCTGAACACTGAAGCTTTCTTT. The full variable domain, with the rest looked up from reference TRBV19 and TRBJ1-1, is DGGITQSPKYLFRKEGQNVTLSCEQNLNHDAMYWYRQDPGQGLRLIYYSQIVNDFQKGDIAEGYSVSREKKESFPLTVTSAQKNPTAFYLCASKTDLNTEAFFGQGTRLTVV.

About this clone: Other nucleotide sequences in the sample specify the same CDR3. The chain recombines TRBV18 with TRBJ2-7; 9 nucleotides line up with TRBD1. The CDR3 has 13 amino acids. The J segment lost 2 bases and the V segment lost 5 bases, leaving 1 base of the junction unmatched. Germline values: CDR1 KGHSH, CDR2 LQKENI. The CDR3 sequence is CASSRTGAYEQYF. The CDR3 region has the DNA TGTGCCAGCTCAAGGACAGGGGCCTACGAGCAGTACTTC.

This chain's CDR3 is CASSPPGLGRNEQFF. Written as DNA, the CDR3 is TGTGCCAGCTCACCACCGGGACTAGGTCGGAATGAGCAGTTCTTC. The rearrangement links TRBV18 to TRBJ2-1, with 8 nucleotides matching TRBD2. Germline V lookup: CDR1 KGHSH, CDR2 LQKENI. Trimming at V came to 0 bases and at J to 7 bases, leaving 5 bases not matched to a gene. The length of the CDR3 is 15 residues.

The chain joins TRBV4-3 to TRBJ1-2; TRBD1 matches 8 bases. V lost 5 bases to trimming and J lost 6 bases; unmatched junction nucleotides: 5. The CDR3 length is 13 residues. CDR1 is LGHNA, CDR2 YSLEER, per germline. This CDR3 reads CASSYGQGDGYTF. The CDR3 nucleotides are TGCGCCAGCAGCTACGGACAGGGTGATGGCTACACCTTC.

In its sample, this clone was seen a few times. This chain joins TRBV19 and TRBJ1-2, with D unclear. Per germline, CDR1 LNHDA and CDR2 SQIVND (reference sequence). The V end was cut by 8 bases, the J end by 8 bases, with 27 bases between. The CDR3 runs to 16 residues. The CDR3: CASRDPYRDQMGGYTF. The CDR3 region has the DNA TGTGCCAGTCGAGACCCCTACCGGGATCAGATGGGGGGCTACACCTTC. The full variable domain, completed using reference TRBV19 and TRBJ1-2, is DGGITQSPKYLFRKEGQNVTLSCEQNLNHDAMYWYRQDPGQGLRLIYYSQIVNDFQKGDIAEGYSVSREKKESFPLTVTSAQKNPTAFYLCASRDPYRDQMGGYTFGSGTRLTVV.

As concerns this clone: This specimen includes other DNA sequences encoding the same CDR3. This chain joins TRBV15 and TRBJ2-7; D gene ambiguous. The V gene's germline CDR1 is LNHNV and CDR2 YYDKDF (reference sequence). V dropped 0 bases and J dropped 3 bases, with 6 bases sitting between them. This CDR3 contains 13 residues. This CDR3 reads CATSRDRGYEQYF. CDR3 DNA: TGTGCCACCAGCAGAGATCGAGGCTACGAGCAGTACTTC.

This clone was seen a single time. V is TRBV28 and J is TRBJ2-7; 8 bases align to TRBD2. Germline loops: CDR1 MDHEN, CDR2 SYDVKM. V lost 5 bases and J lost 3; bases outside the gene matches: 9. The CDR3 is made up of 15 amino acids. The CDR3 loop is CASSPGGGGLYEQYF. The CDR3 nucleotides read TGTGCCAGCAGTCCTGGGGGCGGGGGGCTCTACGAGCAGTACTTC.

The CDR3 DNA is TGCGCCAGCAGCTTGGTCGGGGGTCCCGGACACGAGCAGTACTTC. This gives the protein CASSLVGGPGHEQYF. The gene calls are TRBV5-1 and TRBJ2-7; weak D call: TRBD2 (6 bases). V lost 0 bases to trimming and J lost 5 bases, with 15 bases between them. This CDR3 spans 15 amino acids. Germline CDR1 reads SGHRS; CDR2 reads YFSETQ.

This sequence joins TRBV5-4 and TRBJ2-7; 10 bases line up with TRBD1. This CDR3 comprises 15 residues. V shed 4 bases, J shed 5 bases, and the junction held 9 bases outside the gene matches. CDR1 and CDR2 (germline): SGHNT, YYREEE (reference sequence). The CDR3 loop is CASSPAGQGVNEQYF. The CDR3 DNA reads TGTGCCAGCAGCCCCGCAGGACAGGGGGTGAACGAGCAGTACTTC. Based on the CDR3 plus reference TRBV5-4 and TRBJ2-7, the full variable domain is ETGVTQSPTHLIKTRGQQVTLRCSSQSGHNTVSWYQQALGQGPQFIFQYYREEENGRGNFPPRFSGLQFPNYSSELNVNALELDDSALYLCASSPAGQGVNEQYFGPGTRLTVT.

This clone was detected once. The chain joins TRBV5-6 to TRBJ2-1; 7 bases fit TRBD2. The CDR3 length is 13 residues. Germline V CDR1 and CDR2: SGHDT, YYEEEE. V gave up 4 bases and J gave up 7 bases; unmatched junction bases: 5. The DNA for the CDR3 is TGTGCCAGCAGCCTGAGCGGGAAGAATGAGCAGTTCTTC. This codes for CASSLSGKNEQFF.

This clone was counted many times. The chain employs TRBV30 and TRBJ2-1; 9 bases agree with TRBD2. This CDR3 is 15 amino acids long. V lost 0 bases and J lost 12; bases outside the gene matches: 12. CDR1 is GTSNPN and CDR2 is SVGIG in the germline V gene (reference sequence). CDR3 loop: CAWSVTQRGALVQFF. In nucleotides, the CDR3 is TGTGCCTGGAGTGTAACCCAGCGGGGGGCCCTGGTGCAGTTCTTC. Using reference TRBV30 and TRBJ2-1 for the parts outside the CDR3, the full variable domain is SQTIHQWPATLVQPVGSPLSLECTVEGTSNPNLYWYRQAAGRGLQLLFYSVGIGQISSEVPQNLSASRPQDRQFILSSKKLLLSDSGFYLCAWSVTQRGALVQFFGPGTRLTVL.

Of note for this clone: Other DNA variants within this sample encode the same CDR3. V usage is TRBV7-2 and J usage is TRBJ2-1; TRBD2 aligns across 10 bases. Germline V gene sequence: CDR1 SGHTA, CDR2 FQGNSA. The CDR3 contains 14 residues. V was clipped by 2 bases and J by 6 bases; unmatched bases: 1. CDR3 sequence reads: CASSLLAGVNEQFF. CDR3 nucleotide sequence: TGTGCCAGCAGCTTACTAGCGGGGGTCAATGAGCAGTTCTTC.

CDR3: CAWTRMGVFNEQFF. CDR3 bases: TGTGCCTGGACCAGAATGGGTGTCTTCAATGAGCAGTTCTTC. The rearrangement links TRBV30 to TRBJ2-1; D remains unclear. Germline V CDR1 and CDR2: GTSNPN, SVGIG (reference sequence). The germline V and J ends were trimmed by 4 bases and 6 bases, with 16 bases remaining between them. The CDR3 runs 14 residues.

The chain employs TRBV5-1 and TRBJ2-1; TRBD2 agrees at 7 bases. Germline lookup yields CDR1 SGHRS and CDR2 YFSETQ. V lost 0 bases and J lost 6; bases outside the gene matches: 0. The length of the CDR3 is 13 residues. The CDR3 DNA is TGCGCCAGCAGCTTGGGGACTAGCAATGAGCAGTTCTTC. This codes for CASSLGTSNEQFF.

The gene calls are TRBV6-5 and TRBJ2-1, with D hard to call. Looked up from germline, CDR1 is MNHEY and CDR2 is SVGAGI. The CDR3 runs to 13 residues. V was trimmed by 4 bases and J by 9 bases, leaving 13 bases between them. CDR3 DNA: TGTGCCAGCAGTTCCAACGCGGCGCGTGAGCAGTTCTTC. This sequence encodes CASSSNAAREQFF.

This clone was found a few times. J is TRBJ1-2 and V is TRBV6-1, with D possibly being TRBD1 (5 bases). The CDR3 spans 14 residues. V shed 0 bases and J shed 8 bases, with 13 bases lying between them. Per the germline V gene, CDR1 is MNHNS and CDR2 is SASEGT. DNA for the CDR3: TGTGCCAGCAGTGAAGCGTACGGGGGAGACGGCTACACCTTC. This translates into CASSEAYGGDGYTF.

This clone was detected only once. V gene TRBV2 combines with J gene TRBJ2-5; 7 nucleotides match TRBD2. CDR1 SNHLY and CDR2 FYNNEI come from the germline V gene. The CDR3 contains 13 residues. With V trimmed by 6 bases and J by 3 bases, 4 bases remained unmatched. The CDR3 spells CASSFTSEETQYF. CDR3 DNA: TGTGCCAGCAGCTTCACTAGCGAAGAGACCCAGTACTTC.